What follows are 21 T cell receptor beta chains derived from one specimen sequenced in a study of T cells in Graves' hyperthyroidism and ophthalmopathy. Amplified TCR beta CDR3 regions derived from RNA transcripts. A first-round RT-PCR of the TCR CDR3 used the HTBI primer set. TCRdb independently ran MiXCR on the multiplex PCR reads; one entry per CDR3 protein. This table has fewer than 750,000 distinct CDR3 sequences, around 45% appearing once. Sequencing used peripheral blood or thyroid tissue (not recorded which). The receptors were gathered from a woman younger than 30 with Graves' hyperthyroidism.

This clonotype was counted at least ten times. The chain couples TRBV7-2 to TRBJ2-5; D may match TRBD1 or TRBD2 (5 bases each). Germline loops: CDR1 SGHTA, CDR2 FQGNSA. Trimming cost V 5 bases and J 4 bases, with 11 bases left between them. The CDR3 contains 13 residues. CDR3 DNA: TGTGCCAGCAGCATCGAGGGACCAGAGACCCAGTACTTC. Protein sequence: CASSIEGPETQYF.

This clonotype was counted at least ten times. This chain uses TRBV20-1 with TRBJ2-7, with D perhaps TRBD1 or TRBD2 (5 bases each). Germline CDR1 reads DFQATT; CDR2 reads SNEGSKA (reference sequence). The CDR3 covers 15 residues. The V and J ends lost 0 bases and 2 bases respectively, with 14 bases between them. The CDR3 spells CSARDAKGSPYEQYF. The CDR3 nucleotides are TGCAGTGCTAGAGATGCAAAGGGGAGTCCCTACGAGCAGTACTTC.

V and J are TRBV12-3 or TRBV12-4 and TRBJ1-5; maybe TRBD1 (5 bases). The CDR3 is 12 residues long. Trimming removed 7 bases at V and 16 bases at J, with 20 bases between. The DNA of the CDR3 is TGTGCCAGCACGGGTTTGGGGCAAGAAAGTCATTTT. Translated: CASTGLGQESHF.

This clonotype occurred many times. The chain employs TRBV24-1 and TRBJ2-6; D is ambiguous. Trimming stripped 9 bases from V and 2 bases from J, with 7 bases between. CDR1 and CDR2 from the germline V gene are KGHDR and SFDVKD. This CDR3 is 13 amino acids long. The CDR3 sequence is CATLDPGANVLTF. The CDR3 DNA is TGTGCCACCCTCGACCCTGGGGCCAACGTCCTGACTTTC.

Concerning this clonotype: A single base separates this from a much larger clone, so it may be a read error. CDR3 DNA sequence: TGTGCCAGTAGTTTGAGCACAGTAGGGGCCAACGTCCTGACTTTC. Translation: CASSLSTVGANVLTF. The V call is TRBV19, the J call TRBJ2-6, with D unresolved. CDR3 size: 15 residues. The V end was cut by 5 bases, the J end by 4 bases, with 12 bases between. Per germline, CDR1 LNHDA and CDR2 SQIVND (reference sequence).

A note on this clonotype: A junction end diverges from the germline sequence, so it may reflect a read error. CDR3 DNA: TGTGCCAGCAGCTTATTTACTGGAGCTTTCTTT. Translated: CASSLFTGAFF. The chain carries TRBV7-2 and TRBJ1-1; no clear D. The CDR3 runs to 11 residues. The germline CDR1 and CDR2 sequences are SGHTA and FQGNSA.

This clonotype was observed many times. The rearrangement links TRBV12-3 or TRBV12-4 to TRBJ1-1, with D possibly TRBD1 on 6 matching bases. The CDR3 length is 12 residues. V was shortened by 5 bases and J by 12 bases, with 16 bases between the two germline ends. CDR3 region: CASSELRGGPFF. In DNA, the CDR3 is TGTGCCAGCAGTGAGTTAAGGGGGGGCCCTTTCTTT.

This clonotype was observed many times. This rearrangement joins TRBV19 to TRBJ1-2; weak D call: TRBD1 (5 bases). CDR1 is LNHDA, CDR2 SQIVND, per germline (reference sequence). The CDR3 is made up of 12 amino acids. V was shortened by 3 bases and J by 13 bases, with 15 bases between the two germline ends. The CDR3 reads CASSIWGESVTF. The CDR3 region has the DNA TGTGCCAGTAGTATTTGGGGCGAAAGTGTCACCTTC.

This clonotype was recorded at least ten times. This chain uses TRBV29-1 with TRBJ2-2, with TRBD2 matching 7 bases. V was clipped by 5 bases and J by 1 base; unmatched bases: 4. This CDR3 spans 14 amino acids. The germline V gene encodes CDR1 SQVTM and CDR2 ANQGSEA. The CDR3 DNA follows: TGCAGCGTTCTCACTAGCGAGAACACCGGGGAGCTGTTTTTT. Protein sequence: CSVLTSENTGELFF.

This clonotype showed up many times. This chain connects TRBV27 to TRBJ1-2; a weak D match, TRBD1 (6 bases). Trimming took off 6 bases at V and 5 bases at J, with 19 bases between the two ends. From germline, CDR1 is MNHEY and CDR2 SMNVEV (reference sequence). The CDR3 length is 15 residues. The DNA for the CDR3 is TGTGCCAGCAGCCTAACCCCGACAGGAGGATATGGCTACACCTTC. This gives the protein CASSLTPTGGYGYTF.

This rearrangement joins TRBV19 to TRBJ1-1; D not certain. V gave up 9 bases and J gave up 3 bases, with 20 bases separating them. The length of the CDR3 is 15 residues. Germline V gives CDR1 LNHDA, CDR2 SQIVND (reference sequence). The DNA of the CDR3 is TGTGCCAGCAGTTTCCGCGACGGGGTGCACACTGAAGCTTTCTTT. Protein sequence: CASSFRDGVHTEAFF. The full variable domain, with the rest looked up from reference TRBV19 and TRBJ1-1, is DGGITQSPKYLFRKEGQNVTLSCEQNLNHDAMYWYRQDPGQGLRLIYYSQIVNDFQKGDIAEGYSVSREKKESFPLTVTSAQKNPTAFYLCASSFRDGVHTEAFFGQGTRLTVV.

This clonotype was seen only once. Being one base from a much bigger clone, this may be a read error. The rearrangement joins TRBV20-1 to TRBJ2-7; TRBD1 is a possible D gene (6 bases). Trimming stripped 4 bases from V and 0 bases from J, with 13 bases between. CDR3 length equals 14 residues. Germline V gives CDR1 DFQATT, CDR2 SNEGSKA (reference sequence). CDR3 nucleotide sequence: TGCAGTGCTACTTTTCAGGGGAACTCCTACGAGCAGTACTTC. It is translated as CSATFQGNSYEQYF.

As to this clonotype: Mismatch with germline at one junction end may stem from a read error. The chain has TRBV2 and TRBJ1-1, with TRBD1 identical over 9 bases. The CDR3 covers 14 residues. CDR1 and CDR2 from the germline V gene are SNHLY and FYNNEI. The CDR3 region has the DNA TGCGCCAGCAGCCCGGGACAGGGATACACTGAAGCTTTCTTT. Translating gives CASSPGQGYTEAFF.

This clonotype was observed at least ten times. The CDR3 protein is CSAKTGLETQYF. CDR3 sequence (DNA): TGCAGTGCTAAGACAGGTTTGGAGACCCAGTACTTC. The V call is TRBV20-1, the J call TRBJ2-5; tentative D call: TRBD1 (6 bases). The CDR3 covers 12 residues. Trimming left V 4 bases short and J 5 bases short, with 11 bases between. Germline V lookup: CDR1 DFQATT, CDR2 SNEGSKA (reference sequence).

This chain uses TRBV20-1 with TRBJ2-7, with 14 bases lining up with TRBD2. The CDR3 sequence is 15 residues long. Germline values: CDR1 DFQATT, CDR2 SNEGSKA (reference sequence). Trimming took 4 bases from V and 7 from J; bases not matched to a gene: 9. The CDR3 spells CSATRLAGGPGEQYF. The CDR3 coding sequence is TGCAGTGCTACCAGACTAGCGGGAGGGCCTGGGGAGCAGTACTTC.

The CDR3 sequence is CSLGLMADSLNQPQHF. The DNA for the CDR3 is TGCAGCTTAGGGTTAATGGCGGACAGCCTCAATCAGCCCCAGCATTTT. The chain employs TRBV29-1 and TRBJ1-5, with D possibly matching TRBD1 (6 bases). Germline-derived CDR1 and CDR2 are SQVTM and ANQGSEA. This CDR3 contains 16 residues. V shed 8 bases and J shed 3 bases, with 23 bases lying between them.

The chain is built from TRBV12-3 or TRBV12-4 and TRBJ2-5; 11 positions agree with TRBD1. The CDR3 spans 18 residues. Losses at the gene ends were 6 bases for V and 0 bases for J; bases not matched to a gene: 12. CDR3 DNA sequence: TGTGCCAGCAGCCATGGAGCGGGACAGGGGGTTAACCAAGAGACCCAGTACTTC. It translates to CASSHGAGQGVNQETQYF.

This clonotype was detected many times. The CDR3 DNA reads as TGTGCCAGCAGCTTTCAACTAGCGGGAAGCTACGAGCAGTACTTC. As protein: CASSFQLAGSYEQYF. This chain connects TRBV7-9 to TRBJ2-7, with 10 nucleotides matching TRBD2. Germline V gives CDR1 SEHNR, CDR2 FQNEAQ (reference sequence). Trimming cost V 3 bases and J 3 bases; bases outside gene matches: 5. The CDR3 sequence is 15 residues long.

This clonotype was detected many times. The chain has TRBV25-1 and TRBJ2-5; D gene unclear. The CDR3 runs to 11 residues. Germline loops: CDR1 MGHDK, CDR2 SYGVNS. Trimming shortened V by 3 bases and J by 13 bases, and 12 bases separated the two germline ends. For the CDR3, the DNA is TGTGCCAGCAGTGAGAGCCCAGTGGTGTACTTC. It translates to CASSESPVVYF.

This chain uses TRBV6-1 with TRBJ1-5; D remains unclear. The V end was cut by 3 bases, the J end by 2 bases, with 17 bases between. CDR3 length: 17 amino acids. Germline-derived CDR1 and CDR2 are MNHNS and SASEGT. CDR3 bases: TGTGCCAGCAGTGAGACTAGCGGGCGTCAGGGCAATCAGCCCCAGCATTTT. Its protein is CASSETSGRQGNQPQHF.

This clonotype was counted many times. V and J are TRBV2 and TRBJ2-2; no reliable D call. CDR1 SNHLY and CDR2 FYNNEI come from the germline V gene. The CDR3 length is 16 residues. Trimming cost V 2 bases and J 0 bases, with 10 bases left between them. This CDR3 is CASSELDGANTGELFF. CDR3 DNA sequence: TGTGCCAGCAGTGAACTTGACGGCGCGAACACCGGGGAGCTGTTTTTT.